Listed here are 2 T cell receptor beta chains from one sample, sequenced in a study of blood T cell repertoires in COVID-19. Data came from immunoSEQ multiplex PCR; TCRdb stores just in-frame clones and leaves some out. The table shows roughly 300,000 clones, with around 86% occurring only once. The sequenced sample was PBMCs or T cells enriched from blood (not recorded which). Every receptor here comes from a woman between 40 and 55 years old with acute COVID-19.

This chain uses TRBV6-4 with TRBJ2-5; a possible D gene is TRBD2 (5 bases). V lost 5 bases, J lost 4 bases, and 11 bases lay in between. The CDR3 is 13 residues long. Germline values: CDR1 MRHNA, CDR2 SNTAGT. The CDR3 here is CASSRDGGETQYF. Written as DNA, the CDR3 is TGTGCCAGCAGTCGGGATGGAGGAGAGACCCAGTACTTC.

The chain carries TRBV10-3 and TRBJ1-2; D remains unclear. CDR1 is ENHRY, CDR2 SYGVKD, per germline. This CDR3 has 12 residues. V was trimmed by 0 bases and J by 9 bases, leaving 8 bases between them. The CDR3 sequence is CAISESSTSYTF. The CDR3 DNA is TGTGCCATCAGTGAGTCGAGTACGAGCTACACCTTC.